This T cell receptor beta chain was recovered during a study of blood T cell repertoires in COVID-19. On the study more broadly: Sites in the United States, Italy and Spain provided acute and convalescent COVID-19 samples.

Trimming stripped 10 bases from V and 6 bases from J, with 16 bases between. CDR1 MDHEN and CDR2 SYDVKM come from the germline V gene. CDR3 length: 14 amino acids. As processed by the authors: Quantification of nucleated cells was approximated via reference gene primer amplification. Generated by immunoSEQ multiplex PCR, the TCRdb table keeps only in-frame clones and is missing some. The V and J calls and clone size come from that table; D and trimming were worked out from the DNA. Here the sample spans over 120,000 clones, 60% to 85% being singletons. What was sequenced was peripheral blood. The chain combines TRBV28 with TRBJ1-6; D gene uncertain. This TCR derives from a woman over 75 with active or convalescent COVID-19. In DNA form, the CDR3 reads TGTGCCACCATGGGAGGCCAAACTAATTCACCCCTCCACTTT. Translation gives CATMGGQTNSPLHF.